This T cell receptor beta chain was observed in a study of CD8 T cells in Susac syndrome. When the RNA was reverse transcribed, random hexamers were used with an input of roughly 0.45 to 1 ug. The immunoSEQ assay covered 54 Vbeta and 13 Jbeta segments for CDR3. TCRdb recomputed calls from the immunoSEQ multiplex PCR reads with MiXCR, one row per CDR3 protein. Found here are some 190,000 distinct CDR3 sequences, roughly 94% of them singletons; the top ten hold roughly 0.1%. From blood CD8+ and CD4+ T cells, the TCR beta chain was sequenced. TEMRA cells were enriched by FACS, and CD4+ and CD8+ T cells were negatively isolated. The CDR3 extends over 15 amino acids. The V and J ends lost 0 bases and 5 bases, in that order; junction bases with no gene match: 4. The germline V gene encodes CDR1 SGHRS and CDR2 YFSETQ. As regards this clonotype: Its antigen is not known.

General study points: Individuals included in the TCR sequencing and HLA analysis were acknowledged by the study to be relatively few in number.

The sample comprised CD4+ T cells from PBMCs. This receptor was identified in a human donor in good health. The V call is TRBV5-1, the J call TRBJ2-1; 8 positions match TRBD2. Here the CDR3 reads CASSLVVAGNNEQFF. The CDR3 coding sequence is TGCGCCAGCAGCTTGGTGGTAGCGGGGAACAATGAGCAGTTCTTC. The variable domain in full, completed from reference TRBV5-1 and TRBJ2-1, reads KAGVTQTPRYLIKTRGQQVTLSCSPISGHRSVSWYQQTPGQGLQFLFEYFSETQRNKGNFPGRFSGRQFSNSRSEMNVSTLELGDSALYLCASSLVVAGNNEQFFGPGTRLTVL.